Listed here are 12 T cell receptor beta chains from one sample, sequenced in a study of cytomegalovirus exposure and HLA in healthy donors. Primers: 60 Vbeta forward and 13 Jbeta reverse. Method: immunoSEQ multiplex PCR; TCRdb's copy keeps in-frame clones and lacks some. This listing includes 100,000 to 150,000 clones. The sequencing sample was made of PBMCs. Receptor source: a man aged 18 to 30 in good health and CMV-seronegative.

The V call is TRBV6-5, the J call TRBJ2-7; the D is unclear. The CDR3 totals 14 residues. V gave up 4 bases and J gave up 2 bases, with 12 bases separating them. From germline, CDR1 is MNHEY and CDR2 SVGAGI. The DNA for the CDR3 is TGTGCCAGCAGTTCCGTCACAGATGCCTACGAGCAGTACTTC. Protein product: CASSSVTDAYEQYF.

CDR3 residues: CASSYGLGSHEQYF. CDR3 DNA: TGTGCCAGCAGTTACGGACTAGGATCCCACGAGCAGTACTTC. The V gene is TRBV6-5, the J gene TRBJ2-7; 7 nucleotides line up with TRBD2. The germline gives CDR1 MNHEY, CDR2 SVGAGI. This CDR3 region has 14 residues. V was pared by 2 bases and J by 5 bases, with 6 bases of the junction left unmatched.

CDR3 nucleotide sequence: TGCAGCGTTCGTTTAGGGGACAGCGCGAACACCGGGGAGCTGTTTTTT. As protein: CSVRLGDSANTGELFF. The V and J genes are TRBV29-1 and TRBJ2-2, with 7 bases that match TRBD1. The V and J ends lost 5 bases and 0 bases, in that order; junction bases with no gene match: 9. Germline CDR1 and CDR2: SQVTM and ANQGSEA. The CDR3 loop spans 16 amino acids.

The rearrangement uses TRBV25-1 and TRBJ2-3, with 10 bases aligning to TRBD1. The CDR3 has 17 amino acids. The germline V gene has CDR1 MGHDK and CDR2 SYGVNS. The V gene end was trimmed by 6 bases and the J gene end by 3 bases; junction bases not matched to a gene: 12. In DNA, the CDR3 is TGTGCCAGCAGCTCAGACAGGGGGCCCCTCCCGACAGATACGCAGTATTTT. Its translation: CASSSDRGPLPTDTQYF.

The chain links TRBV7-3 to TRBJ2-2; D perhaps matches TRBD1 (6 bases). Germline CDR1 SGHTA, CDR2 FQGTGA. The CDR3 is made up of 14 amino acids. Trimming took 4 bases from V and 6 from J, leaving 12 bases between them. The CDR3 is CASSSQGKAGELFF. The DNA for the CDR3 is TGTGCCAGCAGCTCACAGGGTAAAGCCGGGGAGCTGTTTTTT. Full variable domain (rest looked up from reference TRBV7-3 and TRBJ2-2): GAGVSQTPSNKVTEKGKYVELRCDPISGHTALYWYRQSLGQGPEFLIYFQGTGAADDSGLPNDRFFAVRPEGSVSTLKIQRTERGDSAVYLCASSSQGKAGELFFGEGSRLTVL.

V and J are TRBV4-2 and TRBJ1-1; no firm D call. Between the trimmed V and J ends, which lost 3 bases and 1 base, there was a span of 18 bases. The germline V gene encodes CDR1 LGHNA and CDR2 YNFKEQ. The CDR3 sequence is 17 residues long. The CDR3 DNA follows: TGTGCCAGCAGCCAGAACAGTGGCTCCTTTCCGAACACTGAAGCTTTCTTT. Translation gives CASSQNSGSFPNTEAFF.

This chain uses TRBV30 with TRBJ1-1; 8 bases are a match to TRBD1. The CDR3 is made up of 13 amino acids. Germline CDR1 is GTSNPN and CDR2 is SVGIG (reference sequence). The V segment lost 5 bases and the J segment 4 bases; nucleotides outside the gene matches: 6. The CDR3, as DNA: TGTGCCTGGCTTCGACAGGGGCGCACTGAAGCTTTCTTT. This gives the protein CAWLRQGRTEAFF. Full variable domain (missing parts from reference TRBV30 and TRBJ1-1): SQTIHQWPATLVQPVGSPLSLECTVEGTSNPNLYWYRQAAGRGLQLLFYSVGIGQISSEVPQNLSASRPQDRQFILSSKKLLLSDSGFYLCAWLRQGRTEAFFGQGTRLTVV.

The V gene is TRBV4-2, the J gene TRBJ1-4; no firm D call. Per the germline V gene, CDR1 is LGHNA and CDR2 is YNFKEQ. CDR3 size: 16 residues. The V and J ends lost 0 bases and 4 bases respectively, with 12 bases between them. CDR3 amino acids: CASSQENSPGNEKLFF. CDR3 nucleotide sequence: TGTGCCAGCAGCCAAGAAAACTCACCGGGTAATGAAAAACTGTTTTTT.

The CDR3 region is CASSFSGRGSDTQYF. In DNA, the CDR3 is TGTGCCAGCAGCTTTAGCGGGAGAGGTTCAGATACGCAGTATTTT. The chain has TRBV2 and TRBJ2-3; TRBD2 aligns across 9 bases. V lost 6 bases and J lost 4; bases outside the gene matches: 8. Per germline, CDR1 SNHLY and CDR2 FYNNEI. This CDR3 is 15 amino acids long.

V gene TRBV18 combines with J gene TRBJ1-5; no clear D. V gave up 2 bases and J gave up 0 bases, with 8 bases separating them. CDR1 KGHSH and CDR2 LQKENI come from the germline V gene. The CDR3 is 15 residues long. CDR3 nucleotide sequence: TGTGCCAGCTCACCAGGGCAGAATAGCAATCAGCCCCAGCATTTT. This codes for CASSPGQNSNQPQHF.

The chain carries TRBV18 and TRBJ1-1; a possible D gene is TRBD1 (6 bases). Trimming took 6 bases from V and 0 from J, leaving 11 bases between them. This CDR3 is 14 amino acids long. Germline V gene sequence: CDR1 KGHSH, CDR2 LQKENI. The CDR3 loop reads CASSPDRLNTEAFF. The CDR3 DNA reads as TGTGCCAGCTCTCCGGACAGACTGAACACTGAAGCTTTCTTT.

The chain is built from TRBV1 and TRBJ2-1; the table names TRBD2, a call not compared with the DNA. TRBV1 is given as a pseudogene. The CDR3 has 17 amino acids. The chain's CDR3 is CTSSQGKRVSSDNEQFF. CDR3 in DNA: TGCACCAGCAGCCAGGGGAAGCGGGTGAGCTCCGACAATGAGCAGTTCTTC.